A selection of T cell receptor beta chains follows, all from one sample in a study of T cells in Graves' hyperthyroidism and ophthalmopathy. TCRdb used MiXCR to reprocess the multiplex PCR reads, holding one entry per CDR3 protein. Of roughly 650,000 distinct CDR3 sequences listed, approximately 16% are singletons. Sequenced sample: blood. Source of these receptors: a woman in her forties with Graves' ophthalmopathy. CDR3s include the opening cysteine and the closing phenylalanine or tryptophan.

CDR3 length,V gene,CDR3 protein
12,TRBV20-1,CSAREGGDTQYF
14,TRBV18,CASSRSGDRGEAFF
14,TRBV15,CATSSHLKPYEQYF
17,TRBV28,CASSLSPRQGGTDTQYF
14,TRBV18,CASSGLSSYNEQFF
19,TRBV18,CASSPLFSRQGQANYGYTF
15,TRBV5-1,CASSLWGATPDTQYF
14,TRBV12-5,CASGLGQGDNEQFF
16,TRBV3-1,CASSQDPPTAGQPQHF
15,TRBV4-2,CASSLSTGPNQPQHF
19,TRBV20-1,CSAPKIKQISGRYHNEQFF
13,TRBV29-1,CSVEEGLEETQYF
16,TRBV2,CASSEVAGRNTGELFF
15,TRBV27,CASRGLGSGENIQYF
17,TRBV6-6,CASSYSSPTRRNSPLHF